This T cell receptor beta chain was retrieved from a study of radiation and T cells in renal cell carcinoma. Findings and caveats of the study: Baseline intratumoral clonotype presence is unknown without pretreatment biopsies.

Deletions cut 2 bases from V and 6 bases from J, with 14 bases between. There are 15 residues in the CDR3. The germline V gene has CDR1 LGHNA and CDR2 YSLEER. Produced via immunoSEQ multiplex PCR; TCRdb's table is partial and in-frame only. This table holds roughly 150,000 clones, roughly 90% found once. Time point given: blood 2 weeks post-SBRT. Treatment denoted: 15 Gy SBRT to primary tumor, nephrectomy 4 weeks later. Details on this clone: Its target is unknown.

The sample consisted of blood, taken from a patient whose treatment included radiotherapy and nephrectomy. The source is a woman in her fifties or sixties with renal cell carcinoma. The chain links TRBV4-3 to TRBJ2-1, with D possibly being TRBD2 (7 bases). CDR3 loop: CASSQKGGPVNEQFF. CDR3 nucleotide sequence: TGCGCCAGCAGCCAAAAGGGGGGGCCGGTCAATGAGCAGTTCTTC.